These 4 T cell receptor beta chains were sequenced from one sample in a study of CD8 T cells in Susac syndrome. The authors reverse transcribed about 0.45 to 1 ug RNA with random hexamers. TCRdb called the immunoSEQ multiplex PCR reads again in MiXCR, with one record for every CDR3 protein. The repertoire consists of fewer than 300,000 distinct CDR3 sequences, with around 83% occurring once and the leading ten covering over 0.095%. Material: CD8+ T cells from PBMCs. The receptors derive from a human donor with multiple sclerosis.

In the case of this clonotype: One end of the junction does not line up with germline, which may come from a read error. The chain recombines TRBV7-9 with TRBJ2-5, with 13 bases lining up with TRBD2. The CDR3 runs 17 residues. The germline V gene has CDR1 SEHNR and CDR2 FQNEAQ (reference sequence). The CDR3 DNA reads as TGTGCCAGCAGGCAAAAACTAGCGGGAGGGTCCCAAGAGTCCCAGTACTTC. It translates to CASRQKLAGGSQESQYF.

The chain employs TRBV7-9 and TRBJ2-3; tentatively, D is TRBD1 or TRBD2 (6 bases each). CDR3 length: 17 residues. Germline CDR1 reads SEHNR; CDR2 reads FQNEAQ (reference sequence). Trimming removed 5 bases from V and 1 base from J, with 19 bases in between. CDR3 region: CASSRGGLNPGTDTQYF. The CDR3, as DNA: TGTGCCAGCAGCCGAGGGGGGCTAAACCCGGGCACAGATACGCAGTATTTT.

This chain joins TRBV28 and TRBJ2-7; perhaps TRBD2 as D (5 bases). V was pared by 2 bases and J by 1 base, with 9 bases between. This CDR3 has 14 amino acids. CDR1 is MDHEN and CDR2 is SYDVKM in the germline V gene. In nucleotides, the CDR3 is TGTGCCAGCAGTTTAATAGCGCCTTCCTACGAGCAGTACTTC. Its protein is CASSLIAPSYEQYF.

The chain is built from TRBV27 and TRBJ2-2; D unresolved. Looked up from germline, CDR1 is MNHEY and CDR2 is SMNVEV (reference sequence). V gave up 1 base and J gave up 5 bases, with 11 bases separating them. This CDR3 has 15 amino acids. CDR3 in amino acids: CASSLLGPETGELFF. DNA of the CDR3: TGTGCCAGCAGTTTATTAGGGCCGGAGACCGGGGAGCTGTTTTTT.